This T cell receptor (beta chain) was obtained from a study of T-cell reconstitution after alpha-beta-depleted transplantation in children. The TCRbeta library was prepared with unique molecular identifiers. TCRdb itself ran the PCR reads through MiXCR, one entry per CDR3 protein. The data contain approximately 590,000 distinct CDR3 sequences, roughly a tenth of them singletons. The CDR3 runs 15 residues. The V gene's germline CDR1 is LGHNA and CDR2 YSLEER. Deletions cut 0 bases from V and 5 bases from J, with 12 bases between. The source is a human donor who donated a stem cell graft to a child with acute myeloid leukemia. The chain joins TRBV4-3 to TRBJ2-3; D gene unclear. Sequencing was performed on PBMCs from the stem cell graft donor, taken from the stem cell graft. For the CDR3, the DNA is TGCGCCAGCAGCCAAGAATATAGGGCCAAAGATACGCAGTATTTT. It specifies CASSQEYRAKDTQYF.